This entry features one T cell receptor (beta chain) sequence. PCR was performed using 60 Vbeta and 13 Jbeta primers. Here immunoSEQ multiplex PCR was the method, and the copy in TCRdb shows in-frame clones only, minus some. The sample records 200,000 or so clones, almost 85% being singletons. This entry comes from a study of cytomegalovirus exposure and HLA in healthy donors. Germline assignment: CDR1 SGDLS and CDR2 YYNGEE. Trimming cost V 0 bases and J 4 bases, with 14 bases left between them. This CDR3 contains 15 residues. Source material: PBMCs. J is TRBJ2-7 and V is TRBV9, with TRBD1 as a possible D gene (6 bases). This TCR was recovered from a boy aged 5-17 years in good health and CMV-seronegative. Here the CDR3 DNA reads TGTGCCAGCAGCGTAGGTCTCAGGGGTGCTTACGAGCAGTACTTC. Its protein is CASSVGLRGAYEQYF. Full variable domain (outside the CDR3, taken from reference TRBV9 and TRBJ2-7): DSGVTQTPKHLITATGQRVTLRCSPRSGDLSVYWYQQSLDQGLQFLIQYYNGEERAKGNILERFSAQQFPDLHSELNLSSLELGDSALYFCASSVGLRGAYEQYFGPGTRLTVT.